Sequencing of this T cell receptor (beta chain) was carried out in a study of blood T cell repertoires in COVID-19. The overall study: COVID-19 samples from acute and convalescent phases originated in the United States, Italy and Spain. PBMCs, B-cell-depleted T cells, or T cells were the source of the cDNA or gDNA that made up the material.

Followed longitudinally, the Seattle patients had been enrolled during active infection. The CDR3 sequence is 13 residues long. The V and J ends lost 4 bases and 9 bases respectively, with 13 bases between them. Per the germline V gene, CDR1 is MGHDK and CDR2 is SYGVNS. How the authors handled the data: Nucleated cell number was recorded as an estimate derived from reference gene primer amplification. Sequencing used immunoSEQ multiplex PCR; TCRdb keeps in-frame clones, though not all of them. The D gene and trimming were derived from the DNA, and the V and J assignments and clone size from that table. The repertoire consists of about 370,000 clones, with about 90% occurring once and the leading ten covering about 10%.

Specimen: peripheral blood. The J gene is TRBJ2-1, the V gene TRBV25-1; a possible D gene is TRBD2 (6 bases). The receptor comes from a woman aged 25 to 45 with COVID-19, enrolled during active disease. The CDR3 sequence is CASSVSGFAEQFF. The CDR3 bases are TGTGCCAGCAGTGTGAGCGGGTTCGCTGAGCAGTTCTTC.